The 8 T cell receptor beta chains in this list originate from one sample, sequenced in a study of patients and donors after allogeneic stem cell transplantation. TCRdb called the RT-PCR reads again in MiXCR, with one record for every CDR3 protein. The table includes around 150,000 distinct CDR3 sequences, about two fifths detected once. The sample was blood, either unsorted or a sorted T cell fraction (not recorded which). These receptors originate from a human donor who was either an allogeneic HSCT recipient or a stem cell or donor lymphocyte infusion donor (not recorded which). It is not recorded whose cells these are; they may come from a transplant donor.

CDR3 in amino acids: CASSQTRGEYSPLHF. As DNA, the CDR3 is TGCGCCAGCAGCCAAACCCGGGGGGAGTATTCACCCCTCCACTTT. The gene calls are TRBV4-3 and TRBJ1-6; D possibly corresponds to TRBD1 (5 bases). This CDR3 region has 15 residues. The germline V gene has CDR1 LGHNA and CDR2 YSLEER. V dropped 2 bases and J dropped 8 bases, with 13 bases sitting between them.

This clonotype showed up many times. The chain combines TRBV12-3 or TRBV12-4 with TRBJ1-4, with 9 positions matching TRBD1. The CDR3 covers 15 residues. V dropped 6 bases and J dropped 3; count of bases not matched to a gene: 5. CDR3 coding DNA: TGTGCCAGCAGCTTCGACAGGGGGGCTAATGAAAAACTGTTTTTT. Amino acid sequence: CASSFDRGANEKLFF.

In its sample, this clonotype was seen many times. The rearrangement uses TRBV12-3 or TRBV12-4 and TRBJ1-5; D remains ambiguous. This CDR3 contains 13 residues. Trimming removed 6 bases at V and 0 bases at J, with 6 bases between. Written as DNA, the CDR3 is TGTGCCAGCAGCCCCATTAGCAATCAGCCCCAGCATTTT. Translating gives CASSPISNQPQHF.

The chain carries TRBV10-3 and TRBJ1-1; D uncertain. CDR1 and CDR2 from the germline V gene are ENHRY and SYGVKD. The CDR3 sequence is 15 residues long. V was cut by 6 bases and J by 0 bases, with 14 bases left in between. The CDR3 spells CAISPPGGVNTEAFF. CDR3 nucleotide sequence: TGTGCCATCAGCCCTCCCGGCGGAGTGAACACTGAAGCTTTCTTT.

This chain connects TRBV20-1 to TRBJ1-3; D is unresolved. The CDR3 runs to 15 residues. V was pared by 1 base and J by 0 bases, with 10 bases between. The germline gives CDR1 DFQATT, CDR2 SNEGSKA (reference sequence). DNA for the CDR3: TGCAGTGCTAGAGCTAGGGAGAACTCTGGAAACACCATATATTTT. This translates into CSARARENSGNTIYF.

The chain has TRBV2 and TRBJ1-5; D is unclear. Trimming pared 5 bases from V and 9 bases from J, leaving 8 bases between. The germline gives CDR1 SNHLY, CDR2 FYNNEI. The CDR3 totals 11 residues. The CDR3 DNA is TGTGCCAGCAGTCTAATAGGGCCCCAGCATTTT. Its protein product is CASSLIGPQHF.

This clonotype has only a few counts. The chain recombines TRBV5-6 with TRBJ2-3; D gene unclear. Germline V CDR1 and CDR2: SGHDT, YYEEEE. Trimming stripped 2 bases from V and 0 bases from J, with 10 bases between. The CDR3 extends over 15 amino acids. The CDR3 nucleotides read TGTGCCAGCAGCTTTCTGATCTCTAGCACAGATACGCAGTATTTT. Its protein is CASSFLISSTDTQYF.

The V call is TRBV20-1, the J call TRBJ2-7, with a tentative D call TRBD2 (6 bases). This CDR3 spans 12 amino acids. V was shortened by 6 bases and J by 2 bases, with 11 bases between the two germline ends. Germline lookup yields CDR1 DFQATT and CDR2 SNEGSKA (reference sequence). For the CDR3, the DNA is TGCAGTGCCCAGACTAGTACCTACGAGCAGTACGTC. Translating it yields CSAQTSTYEQYV.